The present TCR beta chain was sequenced within a study of blood T cell repertoires in COVID-19. Study as a whole: Some COVID-19 samples were acute and others convalescent; all came from the United States, Italy and Spain.

V lost 5 bases and J 2 bases, leaving 14 bases between the germline ends. The CDR3 is 15 amino acids. Germline CDR1 MNHEY, CDR2 SMNVEV (reference sequence). Profiled with immunoSEQ multiplex PCR; TCRdb holds only in-frame clones, not every one. Counted here are roughly 120,000 clones, approximately 70% occurring once; the ten biggest clones make up about 0.84%. The sequence derives from a human donor with acute or convalescent COVID-19. The donor label of this sample is uncertain. The sample consisted of peripheral blood. This sequence joins TRBV27 and TRBJ2-3; possibly TRBD2 for D (6 bases). The CDR3: CASSTLWEDTDTQYF. CDR3 in DNA: TGTGCCAGCAGTACCCTTTGGGAGGACACAGATACGCAGTATTTT.